This T cell receptor (beta chain) was observed in a study of T-cell memory formation after mild COVID-19 (dated by TCRdb to about 2021). About the study as a whole: TCR sequence clusters from the two donors were largely donor specific. T-cell clones expanding and contracting after mild COVID-19 in a couple of donors were tracked by longitudinal TCRalpha and TCRbeta repertoire sequencing. The cohort comprised two young, previously healthy adult volunteers, one female and one male.

According to the germline V gene (reference sequence), CDR1 reads DFQATT and CDR2 reads SNEGSKA. Including the terminal cysteine and phenylalanine, the CDR3 comprises 15 residues. The retained sequence is limited to the CDR3, 45 bases, with the frame set at the first base. A distance of 10 bases separates the germline ends of V and J, which lose 1 base and 0 bases respectively. Findings and caveats that apply to the study as a whole: Contracting CD4+ clones were found mainly in CM and EM memory subsets, while CD8+ clones were enriched in EMRA. Only a couple of mild cases were covered in the study, and larger cohorts including severe cases with pre-infection samples were considered necessary. Some responding clones were detected in pre-infection memory, suggesting pre-existing cross-reactive memory T cells joined the SARS-CoV-2 response. SARS-CoV-2 specificity was not confirmed for the second-wave clones peaking on day 37. Clones that contracted from day 15 to 85 showed balanced CD4/CD8 phenotypes, whereas a second wave of clones that expanded from day 15 to 37 leaned towards CD4+.

Sequencer: Illumina NovaSeq 6000. cDNA libraries for TCRalpha and TCRbeta were prepared by 5'RACE using constant-segment primers, with sample barcodes and unique molecular identifiers added. Trizol reagent was used to extract RNA from every sample. Library amplification was performed in two PCR steps, and a second sample barcode and Illumina TruSeq adapters were introduced in the second step. The libraries were sequenced on an Illumina NovaSeq using 2 x 150 bp paired-end reads. The study's own analysis went as follows. With migec v1.2.7, reads were demultiplexed and then collapsed into UMI-guided consensus sequences. Using mixcr v2.1.11, the UMI consensuses were aligned to TRA and TRB V and J templates and assembled into clonotypes. Clonotypes were classified as expanded or contracted when called significant by both edgeR and NoisET, with noise models trained on biological replicates. edgeR calls used a false discovery rate-adjusted p below 0.01 and a log2 fold-change threshold of 1. PCA with hierarchical clustering of max-normalized trajectories of the 1000 most abundant clonotypes was used as exploratory dynamics analysis. Separately sequenced CD4+ and CD8+ repertoires were used to assign a CD4 or CD8 phenotype to each responding clone. TCRdb took the public reads, trimmed them with fastp at Q25, ran MiXCR for clone calling and kept in-frame beta chains. Each entry merges the rows of one CDR3 protein and shows their most common DNA and genes. The V and J calls, along with clone size, are taken from TCRdb and not from the paper's own processing. In all, the sample holds around 200,000 distinct CDR3 sequences, and around 20% of those were seen once. The ten largest clones add up to roughly 4.3% of the sample.

As for this clonotype: It lacks a known antigen. Within one base of it there is no much larger clone, and no base qualities were kept.

Ficoll-Paque density gradient centrifugation was the method used to isolate PBMCs. The clonotype originates from a man aged 18 to 29 who had mild COVID-19 (a few samples of this study predate the infection). The sample titles of this study are shuffled in the database, so cell type and time point are left out; the donor was told from shared clones. Sequenced sample: PBMCs or a T cell subset sorted from them (not recorded which). The rearranged segments are TRBV20-1 and TRBJ2-4; perhaps TRBD2 is the D gene, with 6 bases matching. The encoded CDR3 is CSARGGAGAKNIQYF. Read as DNA, the sequence is TGCAGTGCTAGAGGCGGGGCGGGAGCCAAAAACATTCAGTACTTC.